These 30 T cell receptor beta chains were sequenced from one sample in a study of cytomegalovirus exposure and HLA in healthy donors. 60 Vbeta and 13 Jbeta primers were used in PCR. Repertoires were generated with immunoSEQ multiplex PCR, while TCRdb's copy carries only in-frame clones and drops some. The sample carries some 200,000 clones, roughly 80% recorded once. Sequencing was performed on PBMCs. All receptors derive from a girl between 5 and 17 years old in good health and CMV-seronegative.

V gene TRBV27 combines with J gene TRBJ1-2; D is uncertain. Trimming stripped 8 bases from V and 5 bases from J, with 21 bases between. The V gene's germline CDR1 is MNHEY and CDR2 SMNVEV (reference sequence). The CDR3 loop spans 15 amino acids. Here the CDR3 reads CASGFSLTQPYGYTF. As DNA, the CDR3 is TGTGCCAGCGGGTTTAGCCTTACCCAACCGTATGGCTACACCTTC.

The chain links TRBV27 to TRBJ1-1; a possible D gene is TRBD1 (5 bases). The CDR3 covers 13 residues. Between the trimmed V and J ends, which lost 4 bases and 5 bases, there was a span of 11 bases. The germline gives CDR1 MNHEY, CDR2 SMNVEV (reference sequence). CDR3: CASSSPGGTEAFF. The CDR3 region has the DNA TGTGCCAGCAGTTCCCCGGGGGGGACTGAAGCTTTCTTT.

This clone has just one count. The chain carries TRBV5-1 and TRBJ2-3, with a possible D match to TRBD1 (5 bases). The V end was cut by 0 bases, the J end by 1 base, with 6 bases between. The germline CDR1 and CDR2 sequences are SGHRS and YFSETQ. The CDR3 length is 14 residues. The CDR3 loop reads CASSLEGRTDTQYF. The CDR3 DNA sequence: TGCGCCAGCAGCTTGGAGGGGCGCACAGATACGCAGTATTTT.

The rearrangement links TRBV7-2 to TRBJ1-6; weak D call: TRBD1 (6 bases). Trimming pared 6 bases from V and 7 bases from J, leaving 16 bases between. Germline V gene data show CDR1 as SGHTA and CDR2 as FQGNSA. CDR3 size: 15 residues. CDR3 DNA: TGTGCCAGCAGGTCTGACAGGAGCGGAAATTCACCCCTCCACTTT. Translating gives CASRSDRSGNSPLHF.

This sequence joins TRBV4-1 and TRBJ2-1, with TRBD1 identical over 9 bases. Trimming cost V 4 bases and J 1 base; bases outside gene matches: 5. Germline CDR1 MGHRA, CDR2 YSYEKL. The CDR3 is 16 residues long. The chain's CDR3 is CASSPETGGSYNEQFF. For the CDR3, the DNA is TGCGCCAGCAGCCCCGAGACAGGGGGGTCCTACAATGAGCAGTTCTTC.

This sequence joins TRBV28 and TRBJ2-3, with TRBD1 matching over 9 bases. V gave up 8 bases and J gave up 1 base; unmatched junction bases: 10. This CDR3 has 16 residues. Germline CDR1 and CDR2: MDHEN and SYDVKM. The DNA of the CDR3 is TGTGCCAGCGCTCAACCGGGACAGGGCGGCACAGATACGCAGTATTTT. Translation: CASAQPGQGGTDTQYF. Using reference TRBV28 and TRBJ2-3 for the parts outside the CDR3, the full variable domain is DVKVTQSSRYLVKRTGEKVFLECVQDMDHENMFWYRQDPGLGLRLIYFSYDVKMKEKGDIPEGYSVSREKKERFSLILESASTNQTSMYLCASAQPGQGGTDTQYFGPGTRLTVL.

This chain joins TRBV5-1 and TRBJ2-7; 8 bases fit TRBD1. The CDR3 is 14 residues long. The V gene end was trimmed by 2 bases and the J gene end by 2 bases; junction bases not matched to a gene: 3. Germline CDR1 reads SGHRS; CDR2 reads YFSETQ. CDR3 nucleotides: TGCGCCAGCAGCTTAGAACAGGGGGCCTACGAGCAGTACTTC. It encodes CASSLEQGAYEQYF.

This chain uses TRBV6-1 with TRBJ1-2; D call uncertain. The germline V gene encodes CDR1 MNHNS and CDR2 SASEGT. V was shortened by 2 bases and J by 0 bases, with 16 bases between the two germline ends. This CDR3 has 17 residues. CDR3 coding DNA: TGTGCCAGCAGTGAACTCCCGACCGGGAACTCTAACTATGGCTACACCTTC. It yields the protein CASSELPTGNSNYGYTF.

This sequence joins TRBV11-2 and TRBJ2-5; perhaps TRBD1 as D (6 bases). CDR3 length: 15 amino acids. The V end lost 1 base, the J end lost 4 bases, and 13 bases lay between the germline ends. Germline V lookup: CDR1 SGHAT, CDR2 FQNNGV. CDR3 protein: CASSLARGGGETQYF. CDR3 DNA sequence: TGTGCCAGCAGCTTAGCTCGTGGGGGCGGAGAGACCCAGTACTTC. The entire variable domain, with the rest obtained from reference TRBV11-2 and TRBJ2-5, is as follows: EAGVAQSPRYKIIEKRQSVAFWCNPISGHATLYWYQQILGQGPKLLIQFQNNGVVDDSQLPKDRFSAERLKGVDSTLKIQPAKLEDSAVYLCASSLARGGGETQYFGPGTRLLVL.

This clone was observed a single time. The rearrangement joins TRBV5-6 to TRBJ1-6; TRBD1 might be the D (5 bases). The germline gives CDR1 SGHDT, CDR2 YYEEEE. The CDR3 length is 17 residues. V was trimmed by 5 bases and J by 0 bases, leaving 15 bases between them. Written as DNA, the CDR3 is TGTGCCAGCAGGCTGGGGCCCTTTAGCTCCTATAATTCACCCCTCCACTTT. Protein product: CASRLGPFSSYNSPLHF.

The V call is TRBV11-1, the J call TRBJ2-7; D not resolved. This CDR3 has 11 amino acids. V lost 6 bases to trimming and J lost 3 bases, with 6 bases between them. Germline V gene sequence: CDR1 SGHAT, CDR2 FQDESV (reference sequence). The CDR3 here is CASRRDYEQYF. The CDR3 DNA is TGTGCCAGCAGACGCGACTACGAGCAGTACTTC.

This chain uses TRBV30 with TRBJ1-1, with D unresolved. The germline V and J ends were trimmed by 5 bases and 5 bases, with 12 bases remaining between them. This CDR3 region has 12 residues. From germline, CDR1 is GTSNPN and CDR2 SVGIG (reference sequence). This chain's CDR3 is CAWREWFTEAFF. The CDR3 DNA sequence: TGTGCCTGGCGCGAGTGGTTTACTGAAGCTTTCTTT.

V usage is TRBV7-9 and J usage is TRBJ1-6, with 7 bases matching TRBD1. In germline, CDR1 is SEHNR, CDR2 FQNEAQ (reference sequence). Trimming at V came to 5 bases and at J to 7 bases, leaving 8 bases not matched to a gene. This CDR3 region has 15 residues. This CDR3 is CASSPGTAKNSPLHF. The CDR3 DNA sequence: TGTGCCAGCAGCCCAGGGACAGCGAAAAATTCACCCCTCCACTTT.

The V and J genes are TRBV7-2 and TRBJ2-7; 7 bases agree with TRBD1. The junction had 8 bases not matched to a gene; V was cut back by 9 bases and J by 3 bases. CDR1 and CDR2 (germline): SGHTA, FQGNSA. CDR3 length equals 13 residues. CDR3 coding DNA: TGTGCCAGTTCCCGGGACAGCCGCTACGAGCAGTACTTC. It translates to CASSRDSRYEQYF.

The gene calls are TRBV19 and TRBJ1-6; weak D call: TRBD1 (6 bases). In germline, CDR1 is LNHDA, CDR2 SQIVND (reference sequence). This CDR3 is built from 16 residues. V dropped 6 bases and J dropped 7 bases, with 19 bases sitting between them. The CDR3 coding sequence is TGTGCCAGTAGCCCCCCGACAGGAACATTAAATTCACCCCTCCACTTT. Translation gives CASSPPTGTLNSPLHF. Full variable domain (outside the CDR3, taken from reference TRBV19 and TRBJ1-6): DGGITQSPKYLFRKEGQNVTLSCEQNLNHDAMYWYRQDPGQGLRLIYYSQIVNDFQKGDIAEGYSVSREKKESFPLTVTSAQKNPTAFYLCASSPPTGTLNSPLHFGNGTRLTVT.

The chain combines TRBV6-1 with TRBJ1-2; the match to TRBD1 covers 9 bases. Germline V lookup: CDR1 MNHNS, CDR2 SASEGT. This CDR3 region has 14 residues. Trimming at V came to 8 bases and at J to 3 bases, leaving 7 bases not matched to a gene. CDR3 in DNA: TGTGCCAGCGAAGGACAGGGGACTCACTATGGCTACACCTTC. It yields the protein CASEGQGTHYGYTF.

CDR3 bases: TGTGCCAGCAGCTTAGCGCTAAGTCCCGGACAGGACGAGCAGTACTTC. Amino acid sequence: CASSLALSPGQDEQYF. This chain links TRBV7-6 with TRBJ2-7, with TRBD1 matching over 7 bases. With 0 bases clipped from V and 5 bases from J, the junction kept 10 bases outside the gene matches. This CDR3 region has 16 residues. The V gene's germline CDR1 is SGHVS and CDR2 FNYEAQ.

This rearrangement joins TRBV19 to TRBJ2-1; 13 bases are shared with TRBD2. The CDR3 totals 14 residues. Losses at the gene ends were 5 bases for V and 12 bases for J; bases not matched to a gene: 7. Germline CDR1 is LNHDA and CDR2 is SQIVND (reference sequence). CDR3 DNA sequence: TGTGCCAGTAGTCCGTTAGGGACTAGCGGGGCGCAGTTCTTC. Amino acid sequence: CASSPLGTSGAQFF.

The rearrangement links TRBV5-6 to TRBJ1-5; 7 bases are shared with TRBD1. The CDR3 sequence is 17 residues long. V shed 3 bases, J shed 4 bases, and the junction held 13 bases outside the gene matches. Germline lookup yields CDR1 SGHDT and CDR2 YYEEEE. The CDR3 DNA reads TGTGCCAGCAGCTCCAAATTCTTACAGGGGAATAATCAGCCCCAGCATTTT. This gives the protein CASSSKFLQGNNQPQHF.

The rearrangement joins TRBV4-3 to TRBJ2-2; the D is unclear. Trimming pared 2 bases from V and 4 bases from J, leaving 8 bases between. Germline V CDR1 and CDR2: LGHNA, YSLEER. This CDR3 is 14 amino acids long. The CDR3, as DNA: TGCGCCAGCAGCCAACGATTGAGCACCGGGGAGCTGTTTTTT. As protein: CASSQRLSTGELFF.

The V and J genes are TRBV19 and TRBJ1-5; a possible D gene is TRBD1 (6 bases). The V and J ends lost 5 bases and 0 bases respectively, with 11 bases between them. Germline values: CDR1 LNHDA, CDR2 SQIVND (reference sequence). The length of the CDR3 is 15 residues. DNA for the CDR3: TGTGCCAGTAGTGTTCGGACAGTTAGCAATCAGCCCCAGCATTTT. Translating gives CASSVRTVSNQPQHF.

The V gene is TRBV5-1, the J gene TRBJ2-5; the D is unclear. V was clipped by 2 bases and J by 2 bases, with 10 bases between them. This CDR3 comprises 14 residues. Germline V gives CDR1 SGHRS, CDR2 YFSETQ. The CDR3 DNA reads TGCGCCAGCAGCTTTCTGAAGCCTCAAGAGACCCAGTACTTC. It specifies CASSFLKPQETQYF.

The V and J genes are TRBV18 and TRBJ1-4, with D possibly being TRBD1 (5 bases). There are 13 residues in the CDR3. With 2 bases removed from V and 6 bases from J, the gap between germline ends came to 7 bases. The V gene's germline CDR1 is KGHSH and CDR2 LQKENI. CDR3 DNA sequence: TGTGCCAGCTCACCAGAGACAGATGAAAAACTGTTTTTT. Translating gives CASSPETDEKLFF.

The CDR3, as DNA: TGTGCCAGCAGCCTACTACGTCTAGCGGGAGGGAATGAGCAGTTCTTC. As protein: CASSLLRLAGGNEQFF. The chain links TRBV7-9 to TRBJ2-1; 12 positions agree with TRBD2. The CDR3 spans 16 residues. With V trimmed by 5 bases and J by 7 bases, 9 bases remained unmatched. The V gene's germline CDR1 is SEHNR and CDR2 FQNEAQ (reference sequence). Full variable domain (missing parts from reference TRBV7-9 and TRBJ2-1): DTGVSQNPRHKITKRGQNVTFRCDPISEHNRLYWYRQTLGQGPEFLTYFQNEAQLEKSRLLSDRFSAERPKGSFSTLEIQRTEQGDSAMYLCASSLLRLAGGNEQFFGPGTRLTVL.

This chain uses TRBV30 with TRBJ1-2; D call uncertain. The CDR3 length is 15 residues. Per germline, CDR1 GTSNPN and CDR2 SVGIG (reference sequence). V was shortened by 5 bases and J by 8 bases, with 24 bases between the two germline ends. As DNA, the CDR3 is TGTGCCTGGGAACCGATGAAGGGAGCCTCGGGCGGCTACACCTTC. Translating it yields CAWEPMKGASGGYTF.

The V gene is TRBV29-1, the J gene TRBJ1-4; D remains unclear. In germline, CDR1 is SQVTM, CDR2 ANQGSEA. Trimming took off 4 bases at V and 0 bases at J, with 6 bases between the two ends. The CDR3 loop spans 13 amino acids. CDR3 coding DNA: TGCAGCGTTGTAGCAGCAACTAATGAAAAACTGTTTTTT. Residues: CSVVAATNEKLFF.

The chain couples TRBV5-1 to TRBJ1-1; no reliable D call. The V end was cut by 4 bases, the J end by 5 bases, with 15 bases between. This CDR3 contains 14 residues. Germline CDR1 and CDR2: SGHRS and YFSETQ. The chain's CDR3 is CASSLSAGGTEAFF. The CDR3 region has the DNA TGCGCCAGCAGCCTGAGCGCGGGAGGGACTGAAGCTTTCTTT.

This clone has just one count. The rearrangement uses TRBV15 and TRBJ2-5, with D perhaps TRBD2 (5 bases). With the DNA end fitting TRBJ2-7 better, the J assignment may be wrong. From germline, CDR1 is LNHNV and CDR2 YYDKDF (reference sequence). CDR3 length: 14 amino acids. The CDR3, as DNA: TGTGCCACCAGCCCCGAACCGGGAACCTTCGAGCAGTACTTC. Encoded protein: CATSPEPGTFEQYF.

The chain recombines TRBV7-9 with TRBJ2-5; 8 nucleotides match TRBD1. Germline V gene lookup returns CDR1 SEHNR and CDR2 FQNEAQ (reference sequence). V shed 1 base, J shed 13 bases, and the junction held 8 bases outside the gene matches. This CDR3 region has 13 residues. The CDR3 DNA reads as TGTGCCAGCAGCTTAGGGGACAGGAGGGGAAGGTACTTC. Translation gives CASSLGDRRGRYF.

The chain links TRBV7-6 to TRBJ1-2, with D perhaps TRBD1 (6 bases). The CDR3 is 13 residues long. V lost 8 bases, J lost 8 bases, and 18 bases lay in between. Germline CDR1 and CDR2: SGHVS and FNYEAQ. CDR3 protein: CASSPPGARGYTF. Here the CDR3 DNA reads TGTGCCAGCTCGCCCCCAGGGGCGCGAGGCTACACCTTC.